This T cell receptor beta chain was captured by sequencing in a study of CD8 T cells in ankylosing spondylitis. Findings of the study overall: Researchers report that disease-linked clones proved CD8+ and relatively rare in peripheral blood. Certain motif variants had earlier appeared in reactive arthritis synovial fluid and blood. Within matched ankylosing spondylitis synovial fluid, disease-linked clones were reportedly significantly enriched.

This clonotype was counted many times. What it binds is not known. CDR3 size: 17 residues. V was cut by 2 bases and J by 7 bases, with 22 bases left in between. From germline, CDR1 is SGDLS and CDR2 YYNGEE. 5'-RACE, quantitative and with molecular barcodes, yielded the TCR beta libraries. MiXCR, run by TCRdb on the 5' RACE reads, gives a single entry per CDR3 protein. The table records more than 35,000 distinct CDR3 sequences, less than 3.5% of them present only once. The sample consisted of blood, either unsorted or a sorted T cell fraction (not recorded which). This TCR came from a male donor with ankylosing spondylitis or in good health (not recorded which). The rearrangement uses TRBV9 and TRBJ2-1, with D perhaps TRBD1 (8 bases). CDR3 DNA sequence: TGTGCCAGCAGCGTGGGGGGGCAGGGGGCCCCACTGAATGAGCAGTTCTTC. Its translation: CASSVGGQGAPLNEQFF.